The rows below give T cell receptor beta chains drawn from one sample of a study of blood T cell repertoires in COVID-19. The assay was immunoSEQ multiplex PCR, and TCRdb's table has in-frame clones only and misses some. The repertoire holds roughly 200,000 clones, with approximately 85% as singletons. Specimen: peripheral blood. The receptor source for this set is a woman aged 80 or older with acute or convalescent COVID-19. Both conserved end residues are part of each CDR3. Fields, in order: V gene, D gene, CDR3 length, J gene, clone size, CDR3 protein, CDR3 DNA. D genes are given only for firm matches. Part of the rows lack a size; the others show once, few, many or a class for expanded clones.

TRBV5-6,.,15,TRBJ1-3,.,CASSRQGNSGNTIYF,TGTGCCAGCAGCCGGCAGGGGAACTCTGGAAACACCATATATTTT
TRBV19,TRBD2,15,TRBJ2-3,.,CASSTSGRGWDTQYF,TGTGCCAGTAGCACTAGCGGGAGAGGGTGGGATACGCAGTATTTT
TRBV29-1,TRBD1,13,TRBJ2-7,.,CSVTGTGGYEQYF,TGCAGCGTCACCGGGACAGGGGGGTACGAGCAGTACTTC
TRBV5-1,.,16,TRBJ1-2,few,CASSLWGSRTNYGYTF,TGCGCCAGCAGCTTGTGGGGCAGTAGGACGAACTATGGCTACACCTTC
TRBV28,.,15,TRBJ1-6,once,CASSFDGNGASPLHF,TGTGCCAGCAGTTTTGACGGGAACGGTGCTTCACCCCTCCACTTT
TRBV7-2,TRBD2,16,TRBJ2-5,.,CASSFTPGLLQETQYF,TGTGCCAGCAGCTTTACTCCGGGACTATTGCAAGAGACCCAGTACTTC
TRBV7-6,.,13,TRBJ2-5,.,CASSLSGVGTQYF,TGTGCCAGCAGCTTATCAGGGGTGGGGACCCAGTACTTC
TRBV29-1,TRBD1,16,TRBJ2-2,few,CSVGGMGQGKTGELFF,TGCAGCGTTGGGGGGATGGGACAGGGGAAGACCGGGGAGCTGTTTTTT
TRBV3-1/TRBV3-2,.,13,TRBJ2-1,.,CASSQLARDEQFF,TGTGCCAGCAGCCAACTAGCTCGCGATGAGCAGTTCTTC
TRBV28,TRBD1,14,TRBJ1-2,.,CASSLSRGLYGYTF,TGTGCCAGCAGTTTATCAAGGGGGCTGTATGGCTACACCTTC
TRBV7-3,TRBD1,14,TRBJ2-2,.,CASSLDRVGGELFF,TGTGCCAGCAGCTTAGACAGGGTTGGCGGGGAGCTGTTTTTT
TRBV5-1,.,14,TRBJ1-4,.,CASSFGQTNEKLFF,TGCGCCAGCAGCTTTGGACAGACTAATGAAAAACTGTTTTTT
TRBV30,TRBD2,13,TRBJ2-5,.,CAWSVEGGWTQYF,TGTGCCTGGAGTGTTGAGGGAGGGTGGACCCAGTACTTC
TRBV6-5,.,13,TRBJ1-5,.,CASRPQYNQPQHF,TGTGCCAGCAGACCACAGTACAATCAGCCCCAGCATTTT
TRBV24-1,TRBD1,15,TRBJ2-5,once,CATSEGTGGSETQYF,TGTGCCACCAGTGAGGGGACAGGGGGTTCAGAGACCCAGTACTTC
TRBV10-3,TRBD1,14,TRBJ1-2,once,CAISESGQGYGYTF,TGTGCCATCAGTGAGTCGGGACAGGGATATGGCTACACCTTC
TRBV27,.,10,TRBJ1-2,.,CASRNLDSRF,TGTGCCAGCAGGAATCTGGACAGCCGCTTC
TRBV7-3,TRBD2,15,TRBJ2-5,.,CASSLSRREGETQYF,TGTGCCAGCAGCTTAAGTCGGAGGGAGGGGGAGACCCAGTACTTC
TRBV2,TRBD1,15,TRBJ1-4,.,CASSQQGVGGEKLFF,TGTGCCAGCAGCCAACAGGGGGTAGGTGGTGAAAAACTGTTTTTT
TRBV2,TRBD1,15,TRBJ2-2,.,CASSGDRGNTGELFF,TGTGCCAGCAGTGGGGACAGGGGGAACACCGGGGAGCTGTTTTTT
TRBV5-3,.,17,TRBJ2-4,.,CARSTLLARLDKNIQYF,TGTGCCAGAAGCACCCTTCTAGCGAGGTTGGACAAAAACATTCAGTACTTC
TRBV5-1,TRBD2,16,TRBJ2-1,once,CASSLGSTSDYNEQFF,TGCGCCAGCAGCTTGGGTAGTACTAGCGACTACAATGAGCAGTTCTTC